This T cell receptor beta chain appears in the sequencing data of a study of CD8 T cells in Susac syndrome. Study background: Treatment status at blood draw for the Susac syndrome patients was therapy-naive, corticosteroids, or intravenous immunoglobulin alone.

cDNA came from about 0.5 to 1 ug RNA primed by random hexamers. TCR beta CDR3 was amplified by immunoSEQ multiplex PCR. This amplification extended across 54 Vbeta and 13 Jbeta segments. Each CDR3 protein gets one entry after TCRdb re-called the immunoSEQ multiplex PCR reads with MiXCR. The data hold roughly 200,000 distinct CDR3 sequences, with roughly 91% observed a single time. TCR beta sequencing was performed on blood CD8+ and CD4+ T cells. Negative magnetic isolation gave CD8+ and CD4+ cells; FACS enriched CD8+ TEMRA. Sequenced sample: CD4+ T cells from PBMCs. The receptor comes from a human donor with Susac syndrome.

The CDR3 coding sequence is TGCGCCAGCAGCTTGGCCGGACTAGTCTACGAGCAGTACTTC. Encoded protein: CASSLAGLVYEQYF. The V gene is TRBV5-1, the J gene TRBJ2-7; TRBD2 matches at 7 bases. The V gene end was trimmed by 0 bases and the J gene end by 3 bases; junction bases not matched to a gene: 3. Germline lookup yields CDR1 SGHRS and CDR2 YFSETQ. This CDR3 region has 14 residues.